This passage covers 20 T cell receptor beta chains from one sample sequenced in a study of cytomegalovirus exposure and HLA in healthy donors. PCR used 60 Vbeta primers and 13 Jbeta primers. Assay used: immunoSEQ multiplex PCR; TCRdb lists only in-frame clones, some missing. The data show 150,000 to 200,000 clones, roughly an eighth seen once. Input material: PBMCs. The receptor set was obtained from a man aged 50 to 59 in good health and CMV-seropositive.

The chain recombines TRBV6-1 with TRBJ1-1; TRBD1 matches 9 bases. V lost 4 bases to trimming and J lost 1 base; unmatched junction nucleotides: 10. This CDR3 has 17 amino acids. From germline, CDR1 is MNHNS and CDR2 SASEGT. The CDR3 is CASSAYRGLKRNTEAFF. The CDR3 nucleotides are TGTGCCAGCAGTGCTTACAGGGGGCTTAAGAGGAACACTGAAGCTTTCTTT.

This chain connects TRBV6-5 to TRBJ1-1; TRBD1 aligns across 7 bases. The CDR3 has 14 amino acids. The germline V gene encodes CDR1 MNHEY and CDR2 SVGAGI. V lost 2 bases and J lost 2; bases outside the gene matches: 2. This CDR3 is CASSYRGRNTEAFF. The CDR3 DNA is TGTGCCAGCAGTTACAGGGGGCGTAACACTGAAGCTTTCTTT.

The rearrangement joins TRBV7-9 to TRBJ1-4; tentatively, D is TRBD1 (6 bases). The CDR3 sequence is 14 residues long. Looked up from germline, CDR1 is SEHNR and CDR2 is FQNEAQ (reference sequence). V lost 3 bases, J lost 7 bases, and 12 bases lay in between. The CDR3 protein is CASSFLTGGEKLFF. For the CDR3, the DNA is TGTGCCAGCAGCTTCCTGACAGGCGGTGAAAAACTGTTTTTT.

In this sample, this clone turned up a few times. DNA for the CDR3: TGTGCCAGCAGCGGGGGACAGGAAGGCACTGAAGCTTTCTTT. Its protein is CASSGGQEGTEAFF. The chain carries TRBV9 and TRBJ1-1; 8 bases align to TRBD1. CDR3 size: 14 residues. V trimming: 3 bases; J trimming: 4 bases; junction bases outside the gene matches: 5. CDR1 is SGDLS and CDR2 is YYNGEE in the germline V gene.

V usage is TRBV11-2 and J usage is TRBJ1-1; D is unresolved. The CDR3 has 16 amino acids. Trimming stripped 0 bases from V and 0 bases from J, with 11 bases between. Germline CDR1 reads SGHAT; CDR2 reads FQNNGV. The CDR3, as DNA: TGTGCCAGCAGCTTAGATCTGGTCAGTTTGAACACTGAAGCTTTCTTT. Protein product: CASSLDLVSLNTEAFF.

This clone was seen more than once but under ten times. The V gene is TRBV11-1, the J gene TRBJ1-1, with 8 bases identical to TRBD1. Germline V gives CDR1 SGHAT, CDR2 FQDESV (reference sequence). This CDR3 has 13 amino acids. V lost 4 bases to trimming and J lost 5 bases; unmatched junction nucleotides: 3. CDR3 region: CASSYHRGTEAFF. CDR3 in DNA: TGTGCCAGCAGCTACCACAGGGGGACTGAAGCTTTCTTT.

The chain links TRBV7-2 to TRBJ2-7; 7 bases are a match to TRBD1. V shed 4 bases, J shed 2 bases, and the junction held 8 bases outside the gene matches. The germline CDR1 and CDR2 sequences are SGHTA and FQGNSA. The CDR3 covers 15 residues. The CDR3 DNA sequence: TGTGCCAGCAGCTACGAGGGGACAGTTCCCTACGAGCAGTACTTC. Its translation: CASSYEGTVPYEQYF.

As concerns this clone: An end of the junction differs from the germline gene, which may be a read error. Written as DNA, the CDR3 is TGTGCCAGCAGTCCCCATACAGGGGGCGACCCATACGAACAGTACTTC. Translation gives CASSPHTGGDPYEQYF. This chain connects TRBV6-6 to TRBJ2-7; 9 nucleotides agree with TRBD1. There are 16 residues in the CDR3. Per germline, CDR1 MNHNY and CDR2 SVGAGI (reference sequence).

V gene TRBV4-3 combines with J gene TRBJ2-2; D is possibly TRBD2 (6 bases). The CDR3 runs to 16 residues. The germline CDR1 and CDR2 sequences are LGHNA and YSLEER. The V end was cut by 2 bases, the J end by 8 bases, with 18 bases between. The CDR3 is CASSQTGVGFTGELFF. In DNA form, the CDR3 reads TGCGCCAGCAGCCAAACGGGGGTGGGATTCACGGGGGAGCTGTTTTTT.

There are a few counts of this clone. The CDR3 sequence is CASSLEGSEQYV. The CDR3, as DNA: TGCGCCAGCAGCTTGGAGGGTAGCGAGCAGTACGTC. The chain is built from TRBV5-1 and TRBJ2-7; D is uncertain. V gave up 0 bases and J gave up 6 bases, with 7 bases separating them. The CDR3 totals 12 residues. CDR1 and CDR2 (germline): SGHRS, YFSETQ.

This clone was recorded a few times. V is TRBV6-5 and J is TRBJ1-1, with TRBD1 matching 7 bases. The J segment lost 1 base and the V segment lost 5 bases, leaving 7 bases of the junction unmatched. CDR1 and CDR2 (germline): MNHEY, SVGAGI. The CDR3 spans 15 residues. The CDR3 region has the DNA TGTGCCAGCAGTCCTCGACAGGGATGGAACACTGAAGCTTTCTTT. Residues: CASSPRQGWNTEAFF.

This clone was seen only a few times. The CDR3 DNA follows: TGTGCCAGCAGCGAGGGACTAGCGGGGGGGTTTGAAACCGGGGAGCTGTTTTTT. Amino acid sequence: CASSEGLAGGFETGELFF. This chain joins TRBV9 and TRBJ2-2; 16 bases are a match to TRBD2. This CDR3 is built from 18 residues. J was trimmed by 5 bases and V by 3 bases; bases with no gene match: 7. Germline CDR1 SGDLS, CDR2 YYNGEE.

The chain combines TRBV11-2 with TRBJ1-2, with no clear D. This CDR3 has 16 residues. V was pared by 5 bases and J by 4 bases, with 20 bases between. Germline CDR1 and CDR2: SGHAT and FQNNGV. The DNA of the CDR3 is TGTGCCAGCAGCCCCTGGGCTCAAGGATCAAGCTATGGCTACACCTTC. This translates into CASSPWAQGSSYGYTF. The complete variable domain, with remaining parts taken from reference TRBV11-2 and TRBJ1-2, reads EAGVAQSPRYKIIEKRQSVAFWCNPISGHATLYWYQQILGQGPKLLIQFQNNGVVDDSQLPKDRFSAERLKGVDSTLKIQPAKLEDSAVYLCASSPWAQGSSYGYTFGSGTRLTVV.

V and J are TRBV30 and TRBJ2-3; D might be TRBD1 (7 bases). The V end was cut by 5 bases, the J end by 7 bases, with 13 bases between. There are 12 residues in the CDR3. Per germline, CDR1 GTSNPN and CDR2 SVGIG (reference sequence). The CDR3, as DNA: TGTGCCTGGTTGACAGGGAGGAATACGCAGTATTTT. Translated, it gives CAWLTGRNTQYF.

This clone came up a few times. V and J are TRBV11-2 and TRBJ1-1; D is uncertain. Germline loops: CDR1 SGHAT, CDR2 FQNNGV. The CDR3 totals 15 residues. Deletions cut 4 bases from V and 2 bases from J, with 14 bases between. In nucleotides, the CDR3 is TGTGCCAGCAGCTCCCACGGAGTGGTCAACACTGAAGCTTTCTTT. It encodes CASSSHGVVNTEAFF.

This rearrangement joins TRBV2 to TRBJ1-2, with TRBD1 matching 12 bases. CDR3 length: 14 amino acids. CDR1 SNHLY and CDR2 FYNNEI come from the germline V gene. J lost 5 bases, V lost 4 bases, and 2 bases had no gene match. Here the CDR3 DNA reads TGTGCCAGCAGTGTGGGACAGGGGGCATATGGCTACACCTTC. Translating gives CASSVGQGAYGYTF.

V usage is TRBV10-3 and J usage is TRBJ1-1; 9 nucleotides agree with TRBD1. This CDR3 contains 15 residues. The germline V gene encodes CDR1 ENHRY and CDR2 SYGVKD. Trimming at V came to 2 bases and at J to 4 bases, leaving 5 bases not matched to a gene. The chain's CDR3 is CAISEPDRGGTEAFF. The CDR3 DNA reads TGTGCCATCAGTGAGCCGGACAGGGGTGGCACTGAAGCTTTCTTT.

This chain uses TRBV5-1 with TRBJ2-4, with D tentatively TRBD2 (6 bases). Looked up from germline, CDR1 is SGHRS and CDR2 is YFSETQ. The CDR3 covers 13 residues. Trimming shortened V by 6 bases and J by 7 bases, and 14 bases separated the two germline ends. The CDR3 sequence is CASTIPGVNIQYF. The CDR3 DNA follows: TGCGCCAGCACCATCCCGGGGGTCAACATTCAGTACTTC. The whole variable domain, filled in from reference TRBV5-1 and TRBJ2-4, reads KAGVTQTPRYLIKTRGQQVTLSCSPISGHRSVSWYQQTPGQGLQFLFEYFSETQRNKGNFPGRFSGRQFSNSRSEMNVSTLELGDSALYLCASTIPGVNIQYFGAGTRLSVL.

This clone was found a few times. The chain recombines TRBV18 with TRBJ2-7; 8 positions agree with TRBD1. The junction had 7 bases not matched to a gene; V was cut back by 3 bases and J by 6 bases. The germline V gene has CDR1 KGHSH and CDR2 LQKENI. CDR3 size: 14 residues. The CDR3 sequence: CASSPQGAQGEQYF. CDR3 DNA: TGTGCCAGCTCACCGCAGGGGGCGCAAGGCGAGCAGTACTTC.

The chain joins TRBV10-3 to TRBJ1-3; the D gene is possibly TRBD1 (6 bases). Trimming removed 1 base from V and 0 bases from J, with 13 bases in between. CDR1 is ENHRY, CDR2 SYGVKD, per germline. The CDR3 has 17 residues. This CDR3 reads CAISEWSGVPSGNTIYF. CDR3 in DNA: TGTGCCATCAGTGAGTGGTCAGGGGTACCCTCTGGAAACACCATATATTTT.